This T cell receptor beta chain emerged from a study of T-cell memory formation after mild COVID-19. A 5'RACE reaction primed in the constant segment made cDNA libraries of TCR alpha and TCR beta, and these carried sample barcodes and UMIs. TCRdb re-called the 5' RACE reads through MiXCR, storing one row per CDR3 protein. This table has some 150,000 distinct CDR3 sequences, 6% to 7% appearing once. What was sequenced was PBMCs or a T cell subset sorted from them (not recorded which). The receptor's source is an adult woman who had mild COVID-19 (a few samples of this study predate the infection). Cell type and time point are not known.

As DNA, the CDR3 is TGTGCCAGCAGTCGTGGAAACACCATATATTTT. Protein: CASSRGNTIYF. The V gene is TRBV12-3 or TRBV12-4, the J gene TRBJ1-3; unclear D gene. V lost 5 bases and J 3 bases, leaving 2 bases between the germline ends. The CDR3 runs to 11 residues.